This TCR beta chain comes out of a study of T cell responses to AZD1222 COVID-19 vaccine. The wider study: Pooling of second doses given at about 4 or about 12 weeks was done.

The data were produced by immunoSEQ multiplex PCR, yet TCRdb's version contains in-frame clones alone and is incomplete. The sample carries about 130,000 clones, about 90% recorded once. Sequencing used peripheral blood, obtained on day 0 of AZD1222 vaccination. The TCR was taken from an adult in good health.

The DNA of the CDR3 is TGCAGCGTTGGGGGACAGGGCTCCTACGAGCAGTACTTC. Protein product: CSVGGQGSYEQYF. The chain combines TRBV29-1 with TRBJ2-7; 9 bases agree with TRBD1. V lost 4 bases and J lost 0; bases outside the gene matches: 1. CDR1 and CDR2 from the germline V gene are SQVTM and ANQGSEA. The CDR3 consists of 13 residues.